This TCR beta chain was sequenced for a study of cytomegalovirus exposure and HLA in healthy donors. Study results and limitations: Previously analyzed data showed that most TCR beta V segments were productive at a frequency of about 90% or about 30%. Judged likely to be a sequencing artifact was a cluster of highly shared sequence variants.

This CDR3 has 14 amino acids. V was pared by 6 bases and J by 3 bases, with 4 bases of the junction left unmatched. Germline assignment: CDR1 MNHNS and CDR2 SASEGT. Turning to this clone: The antigen is unknown.

PCR amplification relied on 60 Vbeta primers (plus 13 Jbeta primers). Assay used: immunoSEQ multiplex PCR; TCRdb lists only in-frame clones, some missing. The sample shows about 200,000 clones, around four fifths of them seen only once. The chain employs TRBV6-1 and TRBJ1-1; TRBD1 agrees at 10 bases. Sequencing was carried out using PBMCs. The receptor was derived from a man between 40 and 49 years old in good health and CMV-seropositive. The CDR3 coding sequence is TGTGCCAGCAGGGACAGGGGGGTGTACACTGAAGCTTTCTTT. This codes for CASRDRGVYTEAFF.